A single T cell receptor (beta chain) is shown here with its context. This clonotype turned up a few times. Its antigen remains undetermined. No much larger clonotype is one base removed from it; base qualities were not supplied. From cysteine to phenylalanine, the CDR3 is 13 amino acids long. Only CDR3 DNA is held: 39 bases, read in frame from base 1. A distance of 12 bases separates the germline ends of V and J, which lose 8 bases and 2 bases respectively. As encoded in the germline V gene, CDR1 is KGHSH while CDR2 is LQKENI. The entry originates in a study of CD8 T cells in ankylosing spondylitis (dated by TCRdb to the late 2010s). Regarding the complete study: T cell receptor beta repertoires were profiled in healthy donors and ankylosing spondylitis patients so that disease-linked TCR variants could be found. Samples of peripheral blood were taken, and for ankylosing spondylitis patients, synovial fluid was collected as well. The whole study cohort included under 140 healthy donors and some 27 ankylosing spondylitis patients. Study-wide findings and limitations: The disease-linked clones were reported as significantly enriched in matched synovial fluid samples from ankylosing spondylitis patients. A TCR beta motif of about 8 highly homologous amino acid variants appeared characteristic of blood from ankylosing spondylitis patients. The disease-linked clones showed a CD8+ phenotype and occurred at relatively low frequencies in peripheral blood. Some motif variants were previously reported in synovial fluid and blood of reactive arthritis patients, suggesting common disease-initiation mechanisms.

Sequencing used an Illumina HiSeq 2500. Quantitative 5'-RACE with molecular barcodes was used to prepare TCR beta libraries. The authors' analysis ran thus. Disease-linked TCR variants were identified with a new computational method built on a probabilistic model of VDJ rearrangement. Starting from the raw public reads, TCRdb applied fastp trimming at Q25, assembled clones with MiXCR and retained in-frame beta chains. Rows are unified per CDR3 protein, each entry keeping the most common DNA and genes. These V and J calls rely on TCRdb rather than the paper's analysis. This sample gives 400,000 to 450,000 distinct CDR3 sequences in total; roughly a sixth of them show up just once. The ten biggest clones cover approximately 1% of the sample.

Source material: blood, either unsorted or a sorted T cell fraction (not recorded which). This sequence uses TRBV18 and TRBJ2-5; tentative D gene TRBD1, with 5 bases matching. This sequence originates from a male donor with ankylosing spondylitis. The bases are TGTGCCAGCGGACGGACACCTCAAGAGACCCAGTACTTC. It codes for CASGRTPQETQYF. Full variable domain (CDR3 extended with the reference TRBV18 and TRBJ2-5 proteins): NAGVMQNPRHLVRRRGQEARLRCSPMKGHSHVYWYRQLPEEGLKFMVYLQKENIIDESGMPKERFSAEFPKEGPSILRIQQVVRGDSAAYFCASGRTPQETQYFGPGTRLLVL.